The rows below give T cell receptor beta chains drawn from one sample of a study of T cell repertoires in cytomegalovirus infection. TCRdb re-called the reads through MiXCR, storing one row per CDR3 protein. The sample holds around 450,000 distinct CDR3 sequences, roughly 10% seen once. Specimen: PBMCs. All receptors come from a human donor in good health (CMV status not recorded). Some clones in this sample may be carry-over from other donors' samples. CDR3s include the opening cysteine and the closing phenylalanine or tryptophan. The order of the fields is J gene, V gene, CDR3 protein.

J: TRBJ2-5; V: TRBV7-8; CDR3: CASSSHSGREGTQYF
J: TRBJ2-1; V: TRBV20-1; CDR3: CSARRETSGVLNEQFF
J: TRBJ1-2; V: TRBV7-2; CDR3: CASSSQGSGYTF
J: TRBJ2-1; V: TRBV6-2/TRBV6-3; CDR3: CASSSLGFYEQFF
J: TRBJ2-1; V: TRBV7-3; CDR3: CASSSSGGRMYEQFF
J: TRBJ2-5; V: TRBV2; CDR3: CASTAQETQYF
J: TRBJ2-1; V: TRBV9; CDR3: CASSLRAGPSSYNEQFF
J: TRBJ2-1; V: TRBV24-1; CDR3: CATSDSPGRRDSIEQFF
J: TRBJ2-2; V: TRBV11-2; CDR3: CASSFGAGGPNTGELFF
J: TRBJ2-1; V: TRBV7-3; CDR3: CASSLGTSGPADEQFF
J: TRBJ2-7; V: TRBV19; CDR3: CASSPLPGQGNDEQYF
J: TRBJ1-1; V: TRBV10-2; CDR3: CASRMSLLSTEAFF
J: TRBJ1-2; V: TRBV12-3/TRBV12-4; CDR3: CASMWGASNYGYTF
J: TRBJ2-2; V: TRBV28; CDR3: CASSSRRANTGELFF
J: TRBJ2-2; V: TRBV4-2; CDR3: CASSQELAGGGELFF
J: TRBJ1-1; V: TRBV5-1; CDR3: CASSLAFTGPSTEAFF
J: TRBJ2-7; V: TRBV7-9; CDR3: CASSSIGGYREDHEQYF
J: TRBJ2-5; V: TRBV7-9; CDR3: CASSPRASGRETQYF
J: TRBJ2-1; V: TRBV3-1; CDR3: CASSQGTRNEQFF
J: TRBJ1-5; V: TRBV19; CDR3: CASHPETGLSNQPQHF
J: TRBJ2-3; V: TRBV6-1; CDR3: CASSGLAVNGRDTQYF
J: TRBJ2-5; V: TRBV20-1; CDR3: CSARLAGGPVLSETQYF
J: TRBJ2-7; V: TRBV9; CDR3: CASSGRVGEQYF
J: TRBJ1-2; V: TRBV15; CDR3: CATSREGGGGYGYTF
J: TRBJ1-1; V: TRBV12-3/TRBV12-4; CDR3: CASSPTRLRSTEAFF
J: TRBJ1-4; V: TRBV18; CDR3: CASSRAKNEKLFF
J: TRBJ2-1; V: TRBV19; CDR3: CASTDADGAGSYNEQFF
J: TRBJ1-6; V: TRBV20-1; CDR3: CSASGTGVSPLHF
J: TRBJ1-5; V: TRBV27; CDR3: CASNGGGGQPQHF
J: TRBJ2-2; V: TRBV7-2; CDR3: CASSLVLAGGHGELFF
J: TRBJ1-5; V: TRBV23-1; CDR3: CASSSSFPGPQHF
J: TRBJ2-3; V: TRBV7-9; CDR3: CASSRWTSVTGSTDTQYF
J: TRBJ1-2; V: TRBV5-8; CDR3: CASSLASGTANYGYTF
J: TRBJ1-4; V: TRBV4-1; CDR3: CASSQEMGGIEKLFF
J: TRBJ1-1; V: TRBV5-1; CDR3: CASSFLGRTNTEAFF
J: TRBJ2-1; V: TRBV29-1; CDR3: CSVEARSSYNEQFF
J: TRBJ1-5; V: TRBV19; CDR3: CATSYAGANQPQHF
J: TRBJ1-4; V: TRBV30; CDR3: CAWRGKGGEREKLFF
J: TRBJ1-2; V: TRBV2; CDR3: CASNGLGYTF
J: TRBJ1-1; V: TRBV3-1; CDR3: CASSQGQGWSTEAFF
J: TRBJ2-1; V: TRBV7-6; CDR3: CASSLDPGRSYNEQFF
J: TRBJ2-5; V: TRBV2; CDR3: CASEGDRGLETQYF
J: TRBJ1-6; V: TRBV12-3/TRBV12-4; CDR3: CASSQRVDSPLHF
J: TRBJ1-4; V: TRBV20-1; CDR3: CSASRVEKLFF
J: TRBJ1-5; V: TRBV12-3/TRBV12-4; CDR3: CASSFGGSFQPQHF
J: TRBJ2-2; V: TRBV2; CDR3: CASSDLGLSNTGELFF
J: TRBJ1-6; V: TRBV12-5; CDR3: CASGIYPGTENSPLHF